This entry concerns a single T cell receptor beta chain. No cognate antigen has been identified for it. Base qualities are not at hand, and no much larger clone is one base apart. Other nucleotide sequences in the sample specify the same CDR3. The data originate from a study of cytomegalovirus exposure and HLA in healthy donors (dated by TCRdb to about 2017). Looking at the study overall: According to a later analysis, the roughly 120 validation repertoires were produced on the same platform as the 666 repertoires of the first cohort. The study aimed to test whether cataloging public T cell receptors could reveal signatures of past pathogen exposure. To predict cytomegalovirus infection status, the study brought together high-throughput TCR immunosequencing, statistical association of individual TCRs with disease status, and machine learning. A separate validation cohort of over 95 different subjects was used in addition to the approximately 670-subject first cohort. Summary of the overall study and its limitations: Of the cluster scores, 85% to 95% were above 0 in a later analysis, which found that TCRs clustered in the first cohort also tended to co-occur in the roughly 130 validation repertoires. According to the authors, the approach could potentially be generalized to other disease states and immunological phenotypes. In the study, around 160 TCR beta chains were listed as associated with cytomegalovirus. Cytomegalovirus status was reported to be diagnosed by the classifier with high specificity and sensitivity in both the original and validation cohorts. All 120 or so repertoires were used to score co-occurrence in the validation cohort in a later analysis, because that analysis had no HLA typing for the cohort. Most TCR sequences were seen in very few donors, while some public TCRs were found in many individuals. In vitro tests confirmed that three of the cytomegalovirus-associated TCR beta chains recognize cytomegalovirus antigens.

The donors belonged to the validation cohort of under 150 subjects, which was separate from the 666-subject first cohort. Libraries were made using the immunoSEQ multiplex PCR assay. Regarding the original processing steps: A statistical classification framework was built to diagnose cytomegalovirus status from the catalog of TCR beta chain sequences. The immuneACCESS repertoire file appears here via TCRdb, limited to in-frame rearrangements. These files lack a portion of the clones; in checked studies, under half of the deficit traces to unresolved V genes, and the cause of the others is not known. Clone size and V and J calls were adopted from that table, with D and trimming inferred from the DNA. This sample lists 300,000 or so clones; 70% to 90% were detected once. Of the sample, roughly 0.96% is held by the ten largest clones. The CDR1 and CDR2 encoded by the germline V gene are KGHSH and LQKENI. Ends trimmed: V by 2 bases, J by 1 base; bases unmatched to a gene: 2. From cysteine to phenylalanine, the CDR3 is 14 amino acids long. The only DNA kept is the CDR3, 42 bases in frame from the first base.

Sequencing used PBMCs. The TCR originated in a man aged 25 to 40 in good health and CMV-seronegative. The rearranged segments are TRBV18 and TRBJ2-7; the junction holds 7 bases that match TRBD1. At the DNA level, the sequence is TGTGCCAGCTCACCAGGACAGGCGTCCTACGAGCAGTACTTC. Translated, this is CASSPGQASYEQYF.